The rows below give T cell receptor beta chains drawn from one sample of a study of tumor-infiltrating lymphocytes in oesophageal squamous cell carcinoma. One entry per CDR3 protein results from TCRdb running MiXCR on the PCR reads. The sample contains roughly 11,000 distinct CDR3 sequences, about 54% of which appear only once. Source material: esophageal tumor tissue. The receptors derive from a male donor with esophageal squamous cell carcinoma. CDR3s include the opening cysteine and the closing phenylalanine or tryptophan. The order of the fields is D gene, clone size, J gene, V gene, CDR3 protein, CDR3 DNA. A D gene is named only where the DNA matches it firmly. A clone size is listed for some rows: how often the clone was seen (once, few, many), or a class if it is expanded.

d_gene: TRBD1; abundance: NA; j_gene: TRBJ1-4; v_gene: TRBV28; CDR3aa: CASSLVDRVGEKLFF; CDR3nt: TGTGCCAGCAGTTTAGTAGACAGGGTCGGTGAAAAACTGTTTTTT
d_gene: NA; abundance: NA; j_gene: TRBJ2-7; v_gene: TRBV7-9; CDR3aa: CASSLDSERSYEQYF; CDR3nt: TGTGCCAGCAGCTTAGACAGCGAGAGGTCCTACGAGCAGTACTTC
d_gene: TRBD2; abundance: NA; j_gene: TRBJ2-3; v_gene: TRBV11-2; CDR3aa: CASSLNLAVSTDTQYF; CDR3nt: TGTGCCAGCAGCTTAAACCTAGCGGTTAGCACAGATACGCAGTATTTT
d_gene: NA; abundance: many; j_gene: TRBJ2-1; v_gene: TRBV6-1; CDR3aa: CASSLSGYSYNEQFF; CDR3nt: TGTGCCAGCAGTCTGAGCGGATACTCCTACAATGAGCAGTTCTTC
d_gene: TRBD2; abundance: many; j_gene: TRBJ2-1; v_gene: TRBV19; CDR3aa: CASSLAGSYNEQFF; CDR3nt: TGTGCCAGTTCACTAGCGGGCTCCTACAATGAGCAGTTCTTC
d_gene: NA; abundance: NA; j_gene: TRBJ2-5; v_gene: TRBV7-2; CDR3aa: CASIDSTTAQETQYF; CDR3nt: TGTGCCAGCATCGATTCTACTACGGCCCAAGAGACCCAGTACTTC
d_gene: NA; abundance: NA; j_gene: TRBJ2-7; v_gene: TRBV10-3; CDR3aa: CAISGTLAPSSYNEQYF; CDR3nt: TGTGCCATCAGTGGTACTCTAGCGCCGAGCTCCTACAATGAGCAGTACTTC
d_gene: TRBD1; abundance: many; j_gene: TRBJ1-1; v_gene: TRBV6-4; CDR3aa: CASSDGGGENTEAFF; CDR3nt: TGTGCCAGCAGTGACGGAGGGGGCGAGAACACTGAAGCTTTCTTT
d_gene: NA; abundance: NA; j_gene: TRBJ2-4; v_gene: TRBV7-9; CDR3aa: CASSSGMGAGNIQYF; CDR3nt: TGTGCCAGCAGCTCAGGAATGGGGGCTGGAAACATTCAGTACTTC
d_gene: NA; abundance: NA; j_gene: TRBJ1-2; v_gene: TRBV7-4; CDR3aa: CASSSLGAGNYGYTF; CDR3nt: TGTGCCAGCAGCTCCCTAGGGGCCGGTAACTATGGCTACACCTTC
d_gene: NA; abundance: NA; j_gene: TRBJ1-5; v_gene: TRBV6-6; CDR3aa: CASYEGWNQPQHF; CDR3nt: TGTGCCAGCTACGAAGGGTGGAATCAGCCCCAGCATTTT
d_gene: TRBD2; abundance: NA; j_gene: TRBJ2-7; v_gene: TRBV7-3; CDR3aa: CASSRHAVAGAGLHYEQYF; CDR3nt: TGTGCCAGCAGCCGACATGCGGTAGCGGGGGCCGGTCTTCACTACGAGCAGTACTTC
d_gene: NA; abundance: NA; j_gene: TRBJ2-7; v_gene: TRBV6-5; CDR3aa: CASKNTYEQYF; CDR3nt: TGTGCCAGCAAAAACACCTACGAGCAGTACTTC
d_gene: NA; abundance: NA; j_gene: TRBJ2-5; v_gene: TRBV5-6; CDR3aa: CASSRPGAIETQYF; CDR3nt: TGTGCCAGCAGCCGTCCGGGGGCAATTGAGACCCAGTACTTC
d_gene: NA; abundance: NA; j_gene: TRBJ2-3; v_gene: TRBV7-2; CDR3aa: CASSHPRGEYTDTQYF; CDR3nt: TGTGCCAGCAGCCACCCGAGGGGGGAGTACACAGATACGCAGTATTTT
d_gene: NA; abundance: NA; j_gene: TRBJ2-1; v_gene: TRBV6-1; CDR3aa: CASSPKEEQFF; CDR3nt: TGTGCCAGCAGTCCCAAGGAGGAGCAGTTCTTC
d_gene: NA; abundance: NA; j_gene: TRBJ2-5; v_gene: TRBV27; CDR3aa: CASSLNWGTGLQETQYF; CDR3nt: TGTGCCAGCAGTTTAAATTGGGGCACGGGGCTCCAAGAGACCCAGTACTTC
d_gene: NA; abundance: NA; j_gene: TRBJ1-1; v_gene: TRBV19; CDR3aa: CATTDKLNTEAFF; CDR3nt: TGTGCCACCACCGACAAATTGAACACTGAAGCTTTCTTT
d_gene: NA; abundance: NA; j_gene: TRBJ1-2; v_gene: TRBV5-1; CDR3aa: CASSLGWDYGYTF; CDR3nt: TGCGCCAGCAGCTTGGGGTGGGACTATGGCTACACCTTC
d_gene: NA; abundance: once; j_gene: TRBJ2-7; v_gene: TRBV5-3; CDR3aa: CASSLELASYEQYF; CDR3nt: TGTGCCAGCAGCTTGGAACTAGCCTCCTACGAGCAGTACTTC
d_gene: TRBD2; abundance: medium-sized; j_gene: TRBJ2-7; v_gene: TRBV7-2; CDR3aa: CASTLAAGANEQYF; CDR3nt: TGTGCCAGCACCTTAGCGGCGGGAGCGAACGAGCAGTACTTC
d_gene: TRBD1; abundance: many; j_gene: TRBJ1-2; v_gene: TRBV28; CDR3aa: CASSSSGTGKYGYTF; CDR3nt: TGTGCCAGCAGTTCATCCGGGACAGGGAAATATGGCTACACCTTC
d_gene: TRBD2; abundance: NA; j_gene: TRBJ2-3; v_gene: TRBV7-8; CDR3aa: CASMWGTSGGDTQYF; CDR3nt: TGTGCCAGCATGTGGGGGACTAGCGGGGGGGATACGCAGTATTTT
d_gene: NA; abundance: NA; j_gene: TRBJ2-5; v_gene: TRBV2; CDR3aa: CASSVRETQYF; CDR3nt: TGTGCCAGCAGTGTTCGAGAGACCCAGTACTTC
d_gene: TRBD2; abundance: NA; j_gene: TRBJ2-1; v_gene: TRBV7-4; CDR3aa: CASSLFSGGSYNEQFF; CDR3nt: TGTGCCAGCAGCTTATTTTCCGGCGGGAGCTACAATGAGCAGTTCTTC
d_gene: NA; abundance: many; j_gene: TRBJ2-5; v_gene: TRBV5-6; CDR3aa: CASSPMAGPRETQYF; CDR3nt: TGTGCCAGCAGCCCGATGGCCGGCCCGCGAGAGACCCAGTACTTC
d_gene: TRBD2; abundance: NA; j_gene: TRBJ2-7; v_gene: TRBV27; CDR3aa: CASSSGLGFTQYF; CDR3nt: TGTGCCAGCAGTTCCGGACTAGGATTCACCCAGTACTTC
d_gene: TRBD2; abundance: NA; j_gene: TRBJ2-1; v_gene: TRBV10-3; CDR3aa: CAIRREGPNEQFF; CDR3nt: TGTGCCATCAGGCGGGAGGGCCCAAATGAGCAGTTCTTC
d_gene: NA; abundance: medium-sized; j_gene: TRBJ1-4; v_gene: TRBV7-9; CDR3aa: CASSPRTTNEKLFF; CDR3nt: TGTGCCAGCAGCCCTAGAACAACTAATGAAAAACTGTTTTTT
d_gene: TRBD1; abundance: NA; j_gene: TRBJ1-1; v_gene: TRBV7-4; CDR3aa: CASSSSRQGGTEAFF; CDR3nt: TGTGCCAGCAGCTCATCCCGACAGGGAGGTACTGAAGCTTTCTTT
d_gene: NA; abundance: NA; j_gene: TRBJ2-7; v_gene: TRBV9; CDR3aa: CASSVALSGGELSEQYF; CDR3nt: TGTGCCAGCAGCGTAGCCCTTAGCGGAGGAGAGCTTAGTGAGCAGTACTTC
d_gene: NA; abundance: few; j_gene: TRBJ2-7; v_gene: TRBV6-1; CDR3aa: CASSESSARKDEQYF; CDR3nt: TGTGCCAGCAGTGAAAGCTCAGCACGGAAAGACGAGCAGTACTTC
d_gene: TRBD1; abundance: many; j_gene: TRBJ2-1; v_gene: TRBV7-6; CDR3aa: CASSQGDLNEQFF; CDR3nt: TGTGCCAGCAGCCAGGGGGACCTCAATGAGCAGTTCTTC
d_gene: NA; abundance: few; j_gene: TRBJ1-4; v_gene: TRBV7-4; CDR3aa: CASSLQGGTEKLFF; CDR3nt: TGTGCCAGCAGCCTACAGGGTGGTACGGAAAAACTGTTTTTT